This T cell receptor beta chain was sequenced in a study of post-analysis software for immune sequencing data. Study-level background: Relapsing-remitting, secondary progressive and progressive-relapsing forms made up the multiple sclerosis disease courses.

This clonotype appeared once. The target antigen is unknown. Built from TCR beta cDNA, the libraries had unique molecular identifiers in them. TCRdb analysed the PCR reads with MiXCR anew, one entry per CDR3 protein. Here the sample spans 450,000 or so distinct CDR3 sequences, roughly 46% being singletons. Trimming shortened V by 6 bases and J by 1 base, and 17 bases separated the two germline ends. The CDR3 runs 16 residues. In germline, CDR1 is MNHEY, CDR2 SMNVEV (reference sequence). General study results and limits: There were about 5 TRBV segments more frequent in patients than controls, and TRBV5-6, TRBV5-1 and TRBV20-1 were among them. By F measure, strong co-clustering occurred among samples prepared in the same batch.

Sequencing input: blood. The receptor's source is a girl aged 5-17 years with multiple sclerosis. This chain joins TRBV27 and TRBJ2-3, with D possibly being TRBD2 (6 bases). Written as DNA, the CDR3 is TGTGCCAGCAGGCTACTCGGCGGGACCCGCACAGATACGCAGTATTTT. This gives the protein CASRLLGGTRTDTQYF.